These 12 T cell receptor beta chains were all obtained from the same sample, sequenced in a study of blood T cell repertoires in COVID-19. Profiled with immunoSEQ multiplex PCR; TCRdb holds only in-frame clones, not every one. This table holds 150,000 to 200,000 clones, more than 80% found once. The sequenced material came from peripheral blood. Source of these receptors: a human donor in a cohort sampled during active COVID-19.

J is TRBJ1-1 and V is TRBV2, with D maybe TRBD1 (5 bases). CDR1 and CDR2 from the germline V gene are SNHLY and FYNNEI. Trimming took 4 bases from V and 1 from J, leaving 10 bases between them. CDR3 length: 14 residues. The CDR3, as DNA: TGTGCCAGCAGTGTATGGCAGGGGAACACTGAAGCTTTCTTT. Residues: CASSVWQGNTEAFF.

This sequence joins TRBV2 and TRBJ2-5; tentative D call: TRBD1 (5 bases). The CDR3 covers 15 residues. From germline, CDR1 is SNHLY and CDR2 FYNNEI. V was pared by 6 bases and J by 4 bases, with 18 bases between. This CDR3 reads CASSDSRAPRETQYF. The CDR3 DNA follows: TGTGCCAGCAGCGACAGCAGGGCCCCCCGAGAGACCCAGTACTTC.

The CDR3: CASSPGRGTQPQHF. The DNA of the CDR3 is TGTGCCAGCAGCCCCGGGCGGGGAACACAGCCCCAGCATTTT. The chain employs TRBV2 and TRBJ1-5; D ambiguous. Per germline, CDR1 SNHLY and CDR2 FYNNEI. This CDR3 contains 14 residues. Trimming removed 6 bases from V and 7 bases from J, with 16 bases in between.

The chain recombines TRBV29-1 with TRBJ2-7; 7 bases map to TRBD1. The CDR3 spans 13 residues. The V segment lost 1 base and the J segment 1 base; nucleotides outside the gene matches: 1. Germline V lookup: CDR1 SQVTM, CDR2 ANQGSEA. The DNA of the CDR3 is TGCAGCGTTGAAGGGGACAGATCCTACGAGCAGTACTTC. Amino acid sequence: CSVEGDRSYEQYF.

This clone was counted between two and nine times. The rearrangement links TRBV4-1 to TRBJ2-7; D gene unclear. CDR3 length equals 14 residues. The germline V gene encodes CDR1 MGHRA and CDR2 YSYEKL. The V and J ends lost 1 base and 3 bases respectively, with 10 bases between them. As DNA, the CDR3 is TGCGCCAGCAGCCAAGTTTCATTCTACTACGAGCAGTACTTC. Translated: CASSQVSFYYEQYF.

This clone was recorded only once. This rearrangement joins TRBV7-9 to TRBJ2-6; D is possibly TRBD1 (5 bases). The V gene lost 2 bases and the J gene lost 3 bases, with 11 bases spanning the gap. Germline CDR1 is SEHNR and CDR2 is FQNEAQ (reference sequence). The CDR3 length is 16 residues. CDR3 sequence reads: CASSLLGLNGANVLTF. CDR3 nucleotide sequence: TGTGCCAGCAGCTTATTGGGGCTAAATGGGGCCAACGTCCTGACTTTC.

This chain connects TRBV12-3 or TRBV12-4 to TRBJ2-1; D might be TRBD1 (5 bases). The CDR3 length is 12 residues. Trimming cost V 5 bases and J 6 bases, with 8 bases left between them. CDR3 nucleotides: TGTGCCAGCAGTGATCAGGGCAATGAGCAGTTCTTC. Translating it yields CASSDQGNEQFF.

A remark on this clone: The same CDR3 is also encoded by other DNA sequences in this sample. V is TRBV18 and J is TRBJ1-3, with TRBD1 as a possible D gene (5 bases). The V end was cut by 3 bases, the J end by 1 base, with 7 bases between. The CDR3 length is 14 residues. In germline, CDR1 is KGHSH, CDR2 LQKENI. The CDR3 DNA follows: TGTGCCAGCTCACCGGACATATCTGGAAACACCATATATTTT. It specifies CASSPDISGNTIYF.

The chain recombines TRBV6-6 with TRBJ1-1; D not certain. Germline V CDR1 and CDR2: MNHNY, SVGAGI (reference sequence). The CDR3 runs 15 residues. The V and J ends lost 6 bases and 7 bases respectively, with 21 bases between them. Here the CDR3 reads CASRLPAGRTNEAFF. The CDR3, as DNA: TGTGCCAGCAGGCTGCCCGCTGGGCGCACAAATGAAGCTTTCTTT.

The V and J genes are TRBV11-1 and TRBJ2-5; D is undetermined. CDR3 length: 13 amino acids. Trimming took 1 base from V and 5 from J, leaving 8 bases between them. CDR1 is SGHAT and CDR2 is FQDESV in the germline V gene (reference sequence). This chain's CDR3 is CASSLVVEETQYF. The DNA of the CDR3 is TGTGCCAGCAGCTTAGTCGTGGAGGAGACCCAGTACTTC.

The chain couples TRBV5-8 to TRBJ2-1, with D perhaps matching TRBD2 (6 bases). This CDR3 is 17 amino acids long. Trimming shortened V by 2 bases and J by 0 bases, and 15 bases separated the two germline ends. CDR1 is SGHTS and CDR2 is YDEGEE in the germline V gene. In DNA, the CDR3 is TGTGCCAGCAGCTTAGGGGACGCGGGGAGCTCCTACAATGAGCAGTTCTTC. This codes for CASSLGDAGSSYNEQFF.

This chain connects TRBV24-1 to TRBJ2-3; D remains ambiguous. CDR1 KGHDR and CDR2 SFDVKD come from the germline V gene. CDR3 length: 13 residues. With 5 bases removed from V and 2 bases from J, the gap between germline ends came to 7 bases. The CDR3 sequence: CATSGLDTDTQYF. The CDR3, as DNA: TGTGCCACCAGTGGCCTAGACACAGATACGCAGTATTTT.